This entry lists 22 T cell receptor beta chains sequenced from one sample in a study of blood T cells in healthy people across ages. Primers used in a second PCR of about 7 to 12 cycles were a sample-barcoded 5' primer and a J-beta primer mix. TCRdb re-analysed the 5' RACE reads in MiXCR, keeping a single row per CDR3 protein. This sample yields roughly 1,100,000 distinct CDR3 sequences, of which roughly a quarter are seen a single time; around 0.75% belongs to the top ten. The same specimen was also included in a second study, on T cells of mothers and their children.

Sequencing was done on a sample of blood. These receptors came from a girl aged 2-9 years in good health.

This clonotype has only a few counts. This sequence joins TRBV7-2 and TRBJ1-2; D is unclear. The V gene's germline CDR1 is SGHTA and CDR2 FQGNSA. CDR3 size: 15 residues. The V end was cut by 5 bases, the J end by 2 bases, with 15 bases between. The chain's CDR3 is CASSPVDVVNYGYTF. The DNA of the CDR3 is TGTGCCAGCAGCCCGGTTGATGTGGTAAACTATGGCTACACCTTC. Variable domain in full (rest from reference TRBV7-2 and TRBJ1-2): GAGVSQSPSNKVTEKGKDVELRCDPISGHTALYWYRQSLGQGLEFLIYFQGNSAPDKSGLPSDRFSAERTGGSVSTLTIQRTQQEDSAVYLCASSPVDVVNYGYTFGSGTRLTVV.

The V gene is TRBV7-8, the J gene TRBJ1-2; D is ambiguous. The V end was cut by 5 bases, the J end by 3 bases, with 16 bases between. In germline, CDR1 is SGHVS, CDR2 FQNEAQ. This CDR3 spans 15 amino acids. The CDR3: CASSLNGPQYYGYTF. DNA of the CDR3: TGTGCCAGCAGCCTCAACGGACCCCAATACTATGGCTACACCTTC.

The chain carries TRBV6-5 and TRBJ2-7; perhaps D is TRBD1 or TRBD2 (5 bases each). The CDR3 totals 12 residues. Germline V gene lookup returns CDR1 MNHEY and CDR2 SVGAGI. Trimming pared 1 base from V and 8 bases from J, leaving 9 bases between. CDR3 sequence (DNA): TGTGCCAGCAGTTACTTTGGGGGAAAGCAGTACTTC. Protein product: CASSYFGGKQYF.

The chain has TRBV7-9 and TRBJ2-1; TRBD2 is a possible D gene (5 bases). The J call may not be correct, given that the DNA end is closer to TRBJ2-7. The CDR3 contains 14 residues. Germline CDR1 and CDR2: SEHNR and FQNEAQ (reference sequence). The CDR3 sequence is CASSLGFGGGEQYF. The CDR3 DNA reads TGTGCCAGCAGCTTAGGGTTCGGTGGAGGCGAGCAGTACTTC.

The J gene is TRBJ2-3, the V gene TRBV11-2; TRBD2 agrees at 8 bases. J was trimmed by 2 bases and V by 2 bases; bases with no gene match: 3. Germline CDR1 and CDR2: SGHAT and FQNNGV. This CDR3 is built from 15 residues. CDR3 bases: TGTGCCAGCAGCTTAACGGGGGGGTTCACAGATACGCAGTATTTT. Protein sequence: CASSLTGGFTDTQYF.

This sequence joins TRBV14 and TRBJ1-2, with TRBD1 matching over 8 bases. The germline gives CDR1 SGHDN, CDR2 FVKESK. V shed 3 bases, J shed 14 bases, and the junction held 11 bases outside the gene matches. CDR3 length: 13 residues. In nucleotides, the CDR3 is TGTGCCAGCAGCCAGTCTACCCTACAGGGGGGTACCTTC. Its translation is CASSQSTLQGGTF.

The sample holds a few counts of this clonotype. DNA for the CDR3: TGTGCCAGCAGTGAGCTTAGGGTAATCAGCTCTGGGGCCAACGTCCTGACTTTC. Protein product: CASSELRVISSGANVLTF. The rearrangement links TRBV2 to TRBJ2-6, with D hard to call. Germline assignment: CDR1 SNHLY and CDR2 FYNNEI. The CDR3 has 18 amino acids. Trimming took off 3 bases at V and 0 bases at J, with 15 bases between the two ends. The entire variable domain, with the rest obtained from reference TRBV2 and TRBJ2-6, is as follows: EPEVTQTPSHQVTQMGQEVILRCVPISNHLYFYWYRQILGQKVEFLVSFYNNEISEKSEIFDDQFSVERPDGSNFTLKIRSTKLEDSAMYFCASSELRVISSGANVLTFGAGSRLTVL.

The V call is TRBV19, the J call TRBJ2-1; 9 bases agree with TRBD2. Trimming took 2 bases from V and 7 from J; bases not matched to a gene: 9. Germline assignment: CDR1 LNHDA and CDR2 SQIVND (reference sequence). This CDR3 is built from 16 residues. The CDR3 is CASSIMGLAGTNEQFF. For the CDR3, the DNA is TGTGCCAGTAGTATAATGGGGCTAGCGGGAACGAATGAGCAGTTCTTC.

This chain connects TRBV20-1 to TRBJ2-4, with a possible D match to TRBD2 (6 bases). Trimming removed 2 bases at V and 1 base at J, with 15 bases between. The CDR3 covers 16 residues. The germline CDR1 and CDR2 sequences are DFQATT and SNEGSKA (reference sequence). The CDR3 spells CSARLSTEGAKNIQYF. CDR3 nucleotides: TGCAGTGCTAGACTTTCTACGGAGGGGGCCAAAAACATTCAGTACTTC.

This clonotype was found a few times. The chain is built from TRBV5-6 and TRBJ2-7; D is perhaps TRBD1 or TRBD2 (5 bases each). The V gene's germline CDR1 is SGHDT and CDR2 YYEEEE. The length of the CDR3 is 14 residues. The V end lost 3 bases, the J end lost 2 bases, and 12 bases lay between the germline ends. The CDR3 DNA reads TGTGCCAGCAGCTACGGGACCCAAACCTACGAGCAGTACTTC. This encodes CASSYGTQTYEQYF.

V gene TRBV6-1 combines with J gene TRBJ1-1; 7 bases align to TRBD1. From germline, CDR1 is MNHNS and CDR2 SASEGT. The trim removed 5 bases at V and 1 base at J, leaving 7 bases unmatched. CDR3 length: 15 amino acids. CDR3 nucleotides: TGTGCCAGCAGTCCCCCGACAGGGTGGAACACTGAAGCTTTCTTT. It yields the protein CASSPPTGWNTEAFF.

The chain combines TRBV6-1 with TRBJ1-1, with 7 nucleotides matching TRBD1. The CDR3 has 15 residues. Germline values: CDR1 MNHNS, CDR2 SASEGT. After removal of 11 bases from V and 0 bases from J, the junction contained 12 bases not matched to a gene. CDR3 sequence: CAAQGKGSLNTEAFF. DNA for the CDR3: TGTGCCGCACAGGGGAAGGGATCTCTGAACACTGAAGCTTTCTTT.

This clonotype was detected a few times. This rearrangement joins TRBV11-2 to TRBJ2-1; D is undetermined. V gave up 6 bases and J gave up 0 bases, with 12 bases separating them. Germline V CDR1 and CDR2: SGHAT, FQNNGV. This CDR3 comprises 15 residues. The CDR3 DNA follows: TGTGCCAGCAGGGATTTTTTGTACTCCTACAATGAGCAGTTCTTC. It specifies CASRDFLYSYNEQFF.

This clonotype has just a few counts. The rearrangement joins TRBV20-1 to TRBJ2-5; 9 bases align to TRBD2. Germline V gives CDR1 DFQATT, CDR2 SNEGSKA (reference sequence). The ends lost 4 bases at V and 7 bases at J; junction bases unmatched: 10. CDR3 length: 14 amino acids. CDR3 residues: CSATLAGVPGTQYF. DNA for the CDR3: TGCAGTGCTACATTAGCGGGGGTACCAGGGACCCAGTACTTC.

This clonotype has more than one count but fewer than ten. CDR3 nucleotides: TGCAGCGTTGAAGGGTCAGCAGGGAGCTCCTACAATGAGCAGTTCTTC. Its protein product is CSVEGSAGSSYNEQFF. The chain joins TRBV29-1 to TRBJ2-1, with D perhaps TRBD1 or TRBD2 (5 bases each). The CDR3 is 16 residues long. Germline-derived CDR1 and CDR2 are SQVTM and ANQGSEA. V lost 1 base, J lost 0 bases, and 13 bases lay in between.

The chain recombines TRBV7-9 with TRBJ1-1; D ambiguous. The V end was cut by 2 bases, the J end by 0 bases, with 7 bases between. This CDR3 spans 14 amino acids. Germline CDR1 reads SEHNR; CDR2 reads FQNEAQ (reference sequence). The CDR3 sequence is CASSLQIMNTEAFF. The CDR3, as DNA: TGTGCCAGCAGCTTACAGATAATGAACACTGAAGCTTTCTTT.

The J gene is TRBJ2-1, the V gene TRBV12-5; D remains ambiguous. This CDR3 contains 13 residues. The V gene's germline CDR1 is LGHNT and CDR2 FRNRAP. V was shortened by 2 bases and J by 7 bases, with 9 bases between the two germline ends. Written as DNA, the CDR3 is TGTGCTAGTGGTTTGACTCTGAGGAATGAGCAGTTCTTC. It yields the protein CASGLTLRNEQFF.

This clonotype was counted only a few times. The chain links TRBV28 to TRBJ1-2; tentative D call: TRBD1 (6 bases). V gave up 8 bases and J gave up 2 bases, with 9 bases separating them. Germline V gives CDR1 MDHEN, CDR2 SYDVKM. This CDR3 spans 12 amino acids. CDR3 sequence (DNA): TGTGCCAGCCAGGGGCTGAACTATGGCTACACCTTC. The encoded protein is CASQGLNYGYTF.

The rearrangement joins TRBV20-1 to TRBJ2-1, with TRBD1 as a possible D gene (5 bases). Germline values: CDR1 DFQATT, CDR2 SNEGSKA (reference sequence). Trimming removed 2 bases from V and 6 bases from J, with 5 bases in between. The CDR3 loop spans 11 amino acids. This CDR3 reads CSARQGNEQFF. DNA for the CDR3: TGCAGTGCTAGACAGGGCAATGAGCAGTTCTTC.

This clonotype turned up a few times. The chain has TRBV7-9 and TRBJ2-6; D uncertain. CDR1 and CDR2 from the germline V gene are SEHNR and FQNEAQ (reference sequence). This CDR3 is built from 17 residues. Trimming pared 11 bases from V and 0 bases from J, leaving 20 bases between. In DNA, the CDR3 is TGTGCCGCCTACCATTTGGCGCCGCACTCTGGGGCCAACGTCCTGACTTTC. Protein sequence: CAAYHLAPHSGANVLTF.

This chain connects TRBV7-2 to TRBJ2-7; TRBD2 might be the D (6 bases). Trimming removed 2 bases at V and 3 bases at J, with 14 bases between. CDR1 is SGHTA and CDR2 is FQGNSA in the germline V gene. CDR3 length: 15 amino acids. CDR3 DNA: TGTGCCAGCAGCTTATCGGGAGCATGGGGCTACGAGCAGTACTTC. Its protein is CASSLSGAWGYEQYF.

The chain links TRBV9 to TRBJ2-3, with TRBD1 as a possible D gene (5 bases). The germline gives CDR1 SGDLS, CDR2 YYNGEE. This CDR3 has 15 amino acids. Trimming removed 1 base from V and 2 bases from J, with 11 bases in between. The CDR3, as DNA: TGTGCCAGCAGCGTAAGGGGTACAGTCACAGATACGCAGTATTTT. The encoded protein is CASSVRGTVTDTQYF. Looking up the rest from reference TRBV9 and TRBJ2-3 gives the full variable domain: DSGVTQTPKHLITATGQRVTLRCSPRSGDLSVYWYQQSLDQGLQFLIQYYNGEERAKGNILERFSAQQFPDLHSELNLSSLELGDSALYFCASSVRGTVTDTQYFGPGTRLTVL.